This T cell receptor beta chain was sequenced during a study of T-cell memory formation after mild COVID-19. Points from the study as a whole: Of the contracting clones, CD4+ ones lay mainly in CM and EM, and CD8+ ones in EMRA. Whether day 37 second-wave clones are SARS-CoV-2-specific was not confirmed.

Amplification by 5'RACE using constant-segment primers produced TCR alpha and TCR beta cDNA libraries that carried sample barcodes and UMIs. TCRdb used MiXCR to reprocess the 5' RACE reads, holding one entry per CDR3 protein. The data contain 450,000 to 700,000 distinct CDR3 sequences, 18% of them singletons. The CDR3 runs to 13 residues. V lost 0 bases, J lost 10 bases, and 13 bases lay in between. CDR1 is SGHNT, CDR2 YYREEE, per germline (reference sequence). As for this clonotype: Its antigen is not known.

This TCR came from an adult woman who had mild COVID-19 (a few samples of this study predate the infection). Cell type and time point are not known. V usage is TRBV5-4 and J usage is TRBJ1-1, with D perhaps TRBD1 (5 bases). Sequencing was performed on PBMCs or a T cell subset sorted from them (not recorded which). The CDR3: CASSLEGRDRAFF. In DNA form, the CDR3 reads TGTGCCAGCAGCTTGGAGGGCAGGGATAGAGCTTTCTTT.